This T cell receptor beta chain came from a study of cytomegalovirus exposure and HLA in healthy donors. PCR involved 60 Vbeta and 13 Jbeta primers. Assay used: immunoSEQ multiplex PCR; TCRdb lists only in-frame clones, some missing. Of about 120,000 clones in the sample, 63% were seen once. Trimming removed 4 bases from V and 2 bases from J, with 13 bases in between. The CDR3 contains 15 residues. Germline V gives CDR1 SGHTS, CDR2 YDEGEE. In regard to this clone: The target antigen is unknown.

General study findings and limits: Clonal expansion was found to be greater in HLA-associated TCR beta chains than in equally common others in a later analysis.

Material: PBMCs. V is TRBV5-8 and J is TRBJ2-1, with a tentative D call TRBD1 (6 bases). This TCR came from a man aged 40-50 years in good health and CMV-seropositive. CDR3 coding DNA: TGTGCCAGCAGCGTATCCGGGACACCCTACAATGAGCAGTTCTTC. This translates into CASSVSGTPYNEQFF.